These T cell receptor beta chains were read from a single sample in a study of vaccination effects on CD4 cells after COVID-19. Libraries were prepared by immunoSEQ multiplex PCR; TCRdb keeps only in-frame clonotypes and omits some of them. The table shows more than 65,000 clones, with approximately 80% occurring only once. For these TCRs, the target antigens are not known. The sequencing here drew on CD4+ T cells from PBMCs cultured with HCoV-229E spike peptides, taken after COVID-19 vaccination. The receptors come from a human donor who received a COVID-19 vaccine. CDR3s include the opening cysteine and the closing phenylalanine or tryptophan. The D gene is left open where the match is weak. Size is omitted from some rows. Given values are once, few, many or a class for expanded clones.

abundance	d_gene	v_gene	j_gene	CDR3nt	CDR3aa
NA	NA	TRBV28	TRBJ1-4	TGTGCCAGCAGTTTATACCCGGCGCTGATTAATGAAAAACTGTTTTTT	CASSLYPALINEKLFF
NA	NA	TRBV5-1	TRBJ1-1	TGCGCCAGCAGCTTGGAAGCGGGGTCTTACACTGAAGCTTTCTTT	CASSLEAGSYTEAFF
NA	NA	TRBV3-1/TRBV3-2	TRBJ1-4	TGTGCCAGCAGCCAAGCACTCTGGGACGAAAAACTGTTTTTT	CASSQALWDEKLFF
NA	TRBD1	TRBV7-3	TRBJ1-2	TGTGCCAGCAGCATACGACCGGGACAGGGGGCGGGCGGCTACACCTTC	CASSIRPGQGAGGYTF
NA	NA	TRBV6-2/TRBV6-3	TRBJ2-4	TGTGCCAGCAGGCCTCGGGGGGCAAAAAACATTCAGTACTTC	CASRPRGAKNIQYF
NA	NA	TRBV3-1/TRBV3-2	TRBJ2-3	TGTGCCAGCAGCCTGTGGCCGTTGCAGTATTTT	CASSLWPLQYF
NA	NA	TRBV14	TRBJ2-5	TGTGCCAGCAGCCAAGGGAACAGCTGGACCCAGTACTTC	CASSQGNSWTQYF
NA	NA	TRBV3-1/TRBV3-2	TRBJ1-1	TGTGCCAGCAGCCCTGGTCCTGGTTTGCGGTTGAACACTGAAGCTTTCTTT	CASSPGPGLRLNTEAFF
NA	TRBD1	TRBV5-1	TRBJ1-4	TGCGCCAGCAGCTTGGACAGGGGCGGGGAAAAACTGTTTTTT	CASSLDRGGEKLFF
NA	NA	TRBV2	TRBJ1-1	TGTGCCAGCAGTGAATTGAGGGAGAACACTGAAGCTTTCTTT	CASSELRENTEAFF
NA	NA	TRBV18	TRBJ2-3	TGTGCCAGCTCACTTACCCAGGGGGGCGGCGGCACAGATACGCAGTATTTT	CASSLTQGGGGTDTQYF
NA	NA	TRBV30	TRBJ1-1	TGTGCCGGAGGGAGGAAGACGGGGTGGGCTTTCTTT	CAGGRKTGWAFF
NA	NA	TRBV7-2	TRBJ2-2	TGTGCCAGCAGCTCGATAAATCCCGGGGAGCTGTTTTTT	CASSSINPGELFF
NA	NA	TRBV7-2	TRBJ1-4	TGTGCCAGCAGCTTTGACGGGCACCACAATGAAAAACTGTTTTTT	CASSFDGHHNEKLFF
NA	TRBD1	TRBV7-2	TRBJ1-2	TGTGCCAGCAGCATCAACAGGGGTTACGGCTACACCTTC	CASSINRGYGYTF
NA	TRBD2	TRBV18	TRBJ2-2	TGTGCCAGCTCATTAGGACTAGCGAACACCGGGGAGCTGTTTTTT	CASSLGLANTGELFF
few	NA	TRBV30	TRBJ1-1	TGTGCCTGGAGTGAGGCTGAAGCTTTCTTT	CAWSEAEAFF
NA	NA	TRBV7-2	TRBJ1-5	TGTGCCAGCAGCTTAGGGCCCCCGGGACCTACTATCAATCAGCCCCAGCATTTT	CASSLGPPGPTINQPQHF
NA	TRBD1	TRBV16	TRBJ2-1	TGTGCCAGCAGCCAAACGGGGGGACAGGGGGCCAATGAGCAGTTCTTC	CASSQTGGQGANEQFF
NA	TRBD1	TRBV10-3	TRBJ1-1	TGTGCCATCAGTGAGTCATGGTTACGGACAGGGACTGAAGCTTTCTTT	CAISESWLRTGTEAFF
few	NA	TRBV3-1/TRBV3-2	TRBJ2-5	TGTGCCAGCTCATTGAGACTAGACCAAGAGACCCAGTACTTC	CASSLRLDQETQYF
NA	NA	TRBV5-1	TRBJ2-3	TGCGCCAGCAGCACCCGGAAGGGTGCAGATACGCAGTATTTT	CASSTRKGADTQYF